One and the same sample provided the 19 T cell receptor beta chains below, sequenced in a study of T cells in Graves' hyperthyroidism and ophthalmopathy. Amplification of TCR beta CDR3 regions used RNA as the template. First-round RT-PCR with HTBI primers amplified the TCR CDR3 region. TCRdb reanalysed the multiplex PCR reads using MiXCR and keeps one entry per CDR3 protein. Among hundreds of thousands of distinct CDR3 sequences listed, roughly 14% were seen once. The sequencing sample was made of blood. The receptors here all came from a woman in her thirties or forties with Graves' ophthalmopathy.

This clonotype has at least ten counts. The chain uses TRBV6-5 and TRBJ2-7, with TRBD1 matching over 8 bases. The CDR3 extends over 15 amino acids. The germline gives CDR1 MNHEY, CDR2 SVGAGI. V was clipped by 7 bases and J by 3 bases; unmatched bases: 11. The CDR3 DNA sequence: TGTGCCAGCACCCCCTCAGGACAGGGCCGCTACGAGCAGTACTTC. Translation: CASTPSGQGRYEQYF.

This clonotype was seen repeatedly, ten times or more. This chain uses TRBV7-9 with TRBJ1-3; D not resolved. CDR3 size: 17 residues. Germline lookup yields CDR1 SEHNR and CDR2 FQNEAQ (reference sequence). The ends were cut back, 5 bases at V and 4 bases at J, with 21 bases in the middle. CDR3 loop: CASSPNAARSAGNTIYF. The CDR3 nucleotides are TGTGCCAGCAGCCCAAATGCAGCACGCTCGGCGGGAAACACCATATATTTT.

This chain uses TRBV24-1 with TRBJ2-5; 8 bases fit TRBD2. CDR1 KGHDR and CDR2 SFDVKD come from the germline V gene. The CDR3 sequence is 16 residues long. J gave up 5 bases and V 3 bases, and 10 bases lay outside the gene matches. This chain's CDR3 is CATSDPKTSGRETQYF. CDR3 DNA: TGTGCCACCAGTGATCCCAAAACTAGCGGAAGGGAGACCCAGTACTTC.

This clonotype came up a few times. This chain connects TRBV11-2 to TRBJ1-3; 8 positions match TRBD1. Germline CDR1 SGHAT, CDR2 FQNNGV. The CDR3 is 15 residues long. J was trimmed by 2 bases and V by 3 bases; bases with no gene match: 3. CDR3: CASSFFRGPGNTIYF. For the CDR3, the DNA is TGTGCCAGCAGCTTCTTCAGGGGGCCTGGAAACACCATATATTTT.

This clonotype was counted at least ten times. CDR3 amino acids: CSVGQINTEAFF. The CDR3 DNA follows: TGCAGCGTTGGACAGATAAACACTGAAGCTTTCTTT. J is TRBJ1-1 and V is TRBV29-1, with D possibly TRBD1 on 5 matching bases. V was shortened by 4 bases and J by 2 bases, with 8 bases between the two germline ends. The CDR3 covers 12 residues. The germline V gene encodes CDR1 SQVTM and CDR2 ANQGSEA.

This clonotype was seen at least ten times. CDR3 sequence (DNA): TGTGCCAGCAGTTTTCAGGGCTACACCGGGGAGCTGTTTTTT. As protein: CASSFQGYTGELFF. The chain employs TRBV28 and TRBJ2-2; tentative D call: TRBD1 (5 bases). V lost 3 bases, J lost 3 bases, and 8 bases lay in between. The CDR3 sequence is 14 residues long. Per germline, CDR1 MDHEN and CDR2 SYDVKM.

Turning to this clonotype: This may be a read error, as it is one base from a much larger clone. This CDR3 is missing its conserved last phenylalanine or tryptophan, likely due to a read error. The J gene is TRBJ2-2, the V gene TRBV14, with D hard to call. The CDR3 has 14 amino acids. The germline CDR1 and CDR2 sequences are SGHDN and FVKESK. Between the trimmed V and J ends, which lost 4 bases and 5 bases, there was a span of 11 bases. In DNA, the CDR3 is TGTGCCAGCAGCCGAACTACTGGAACCGGGGAGCTGTTTTCT. This gives the protein CASSRTTGTGELFS.

This clonotype appeared many times. This sequence joins TRBV7-6 and TRBJ2-7, with TRBD1 matching over 7 bases. The J segment lost 0 bases and the V segment lost 1 base, leaving 12 bases of the junction unmatched. CDR3 length: 18 residues. The V gene's germline CDR1 is SGHVS and CDR2 FNYEAQ. The chain's CDR3 is CASSLGNRDSGISYEQYF. The CDR3 coding sequence is TGTGCCAGCAGCTTAGGGAACCGGGACAGCGGAATCTCCTACGAGCAGTACTTC.

This clonotype was seen at least ten times. This chain connects TRBV5-8 to TRBJ1-5, with D tentatively TRBD1 (6 bases). Germline V lookup: CDR1 SGHTS, CDR2 YDEGEE. V lost 9 bases to trimming and J lost 5 bases, with 15 bases between them. The CDR3 has 13 amino acids. This chain's CDR3 is CATAWAGDQPQHF. CDR3 sequence (DNA): TGTGCCACCGCTTGGGCAGGGGATCAGCCCCAGCATTTT.

V is TRBV6-5 and J is TRBJ2-5; 7 nucleotides align to TRBD2. There are 14 residues in the CDR3. Losses at the gene ends were 2 bases for V and 1 base for J; bases not matched to a gene: 1. Germline assignment: CDR1 MNHEY and CDR2 SVGAGI. CDR3 nucleotide sequence: TGTGCCAGCAGTTACGGCGGGGGCCAAGAGACCCAGTACTTC. Translation: CASSYGGGQETQYF.

This clonotype was seen ten or more times. This sequence joins TRBV7-2 and TRBJ2-5; perhaps TRBD1 as D (5 bases). The germline V gene encodes CDR1 SGHTA and CDR2 FQGNSA. V lost 11 bases and J 1 base, leaving 17 bases between the germline ends. The CDR3 has 14 residues. The CDR3 bases are TGTGCCTCCTTAAGGGCAGGGTCCCAAGAGACCCAGTACTTC. It translates to CASLRAGSQETQYF. Looking up the rest from reference TRBV7-2 and TRBJ2-5 gives the full variable domain: GAGVSQSPSNKVTEKGKDVELRCDPISGHTALYWYRQSLGQGLEFLIYFQGNSAPDKSGLPSDRFSAERTGGSVSTLTIQRTQQEDSAVYLCASLRAGSQETQYFGPGTRLLVL.

This clonotype was detected ten times or more. V is TRBV7-9 and J is TRBJ1-1; 10 bases are shared with TRBD1. Germline CDR1 reads SEHNR; CDR2 reads FQNEAQ (reference sequence). V lost 3 bases, J lost 3 bases, and 4 bases stayed unmatched. There are 15 residues in the CDR3. This CDR3 reads CASSFGGTGDTEAFF. Written as DNA, the CDR3 is TGTGCCAGCAGCTTTGGGGGGACAGGGGACACTGAAGCTTTCTTT.

The rearrangement uses TRBV24-1 and TRBJ2-4; the D gene is possibly TRBD1 (5 bases). CDR1 KGHDR and CDR2 SFDVKD come from the germline V gene. The CDR3 length is 17 residues. Trimming took 3 bases from V and 5 from J, leaving 19 bases between them. DNA for the CDR3: TGTGCCACCAGTGATCCTATGGCCCCGGACACCGAAAACATTCAGTACTTC. Translated, it gives CATSDPMAPDTENIQYF.

This clonotype was counted at least ten times. V is TRBV19 and J is TRBJ1-1; 9 nucleotides agree with TRBD1. The trim removed 5 bases at V and 2 bases at J, leaving 6 bases unmatched. The CDR3 is 15 amino acids. Germline V gene sequence: CDR1 LNHDA, CDR2 SQIVND (reference sequence). The CDR3 DNA reads as TGTGCCAGTAGTCCACTGACAGGGGGTAACACTGAAGCTTTCTTT. Its translation is CASSPLTGGNTEAFF.

The chain joins TRBV7-2 to TRBJ1-6; 9 bases fit TRBD1. The germline V gene has CDR1 SGHTA and CDR2 FQGNSA. The CDR3 contains 15 residues. The V gene end was trimmed by 0 bases and the J gene end by 8 bases; junction bases not matched to a gene: 2. The CDR3 here is CASSLAGQGYSPLHF. Here the CDR3 DNA reads TGTGCCAGCAGCTTAGCGGGACAGGGCTATTCACCCCTCCACTTT.

This clonotype showed up many times. V usage is TRBV3-1 and J usage is TRBJ1-1, with unresolved D. CDR1 and CDR2 from the germline V gene are LGHDT and YNNKEL (reference sequence). This CDR3 comprises 11 residues. V was clipped by 6 bases and J by 10 bases, with 12 bases between them. DNA for the CDR3: TGTGCCAGCAGGAGTTCTGCCGCAGCTTTCTTT. Protein: CASRSSAAAFF. Full variable domain (missing parts from reference TRBV3-1 and TRBJ1-1): DTAVSQTPKYLVTQMGNDKSIKCEQNLGHDTMYWYKQDSKKFLKIMFSYNNKELIINETVPNRFSPKSPDKAHLNLHINSLELGDSAVYFCASRSSAAAFFGQGTRLTVV.

The genes are TRBV28 and TRBJ2-4; TRBD2 agrees at 9 bases. The CDR3 is made up of 14 amino acids. Germline CDR1 and CDR2: MDHEN and SYDVKM. V lost 5 bases to trimming and J lost 6 bases; unmatched junction nucleotides: 5. The CDR3 sequence is CASSPGLALNIQYF. DNA of the CDR3: TGTGCCAGCAGTCCGGGACTAGCCCTAAACATTCAGTACTTC.

The sample holds many counts of this clonotype. The chain combines TRBV11-1 with TRBJ2-5, with D perhaps matching TRBD1 (5 bases). The CDR3 sequence is 16 residues long. Trimming removed 5 bases from V and 2 bases from J, with 18 bases in between. Germline assignment: CDR1 SGHAT and CDR2 FQDESV (reference sequence). This CDR3 is CASSPRTPKEQETQYF. The DNA for the CDR3 is TGTGCCAGCAGCCCCCGGACACCCAAGGAACAAGAGACCCAGTACTTC.

This clonotype was seen many times. This chain uses TRBV28 with TRBJ1-1; no clear D. The CDR3 loop spans 14 amino acids. Trimming took 3 bases from V and 5 from J, leaving 13 bases between them. Germline V lookup: CDR1 MDHEN, CDR2 SYDVKM. CDR3 sequence (DNA): TGTGCCAGCAGTTTTGAGCTTCTGGGGACTGAAGCTTTCTTT. This gives the protein CASSFELLGTEAFF.